This T cell receptor (beta chain) came from a study of shared clonotypes between healthy human individuals. Notes on the study in general: A reduction in generation probabilities was seen for non-shared clonotypes relative to those shared by all four donors.

Negatively enriched CD4+ T cells were divided by CD45RA into naive and memory. This clone was counted once. The antigen is not known. CDR1 is SGHTA and CDR2 is FQGNSA in the germline V gene. This CDR3 region has 15 residues. V dropped 5 bases and J dropped 4 bases, with 15 bases sitting between them. The assay was immunoSEQ multiplex PCR, and TCRdb's table has in-frame clones only and misses some. The table records some 1 million clones, roughly 75% of them present only once. Sequencing was carried out using memory CD4+ T cells sorted from blood. Subset meaning: CD45RA-negative fraction. The V and J genes are TRBV7-2 and TRBJ2-1; D may be TRBD2 (7 bases). The sequence was collected from a man aged 18 to 29 in good health. CDR3 sequence (DNA): TGTGCCAGCAGCGAGGGGGGGGCGAGTTACAATGAGCAGTTCTTC. As protein: CASSEGGASYNEQFF.